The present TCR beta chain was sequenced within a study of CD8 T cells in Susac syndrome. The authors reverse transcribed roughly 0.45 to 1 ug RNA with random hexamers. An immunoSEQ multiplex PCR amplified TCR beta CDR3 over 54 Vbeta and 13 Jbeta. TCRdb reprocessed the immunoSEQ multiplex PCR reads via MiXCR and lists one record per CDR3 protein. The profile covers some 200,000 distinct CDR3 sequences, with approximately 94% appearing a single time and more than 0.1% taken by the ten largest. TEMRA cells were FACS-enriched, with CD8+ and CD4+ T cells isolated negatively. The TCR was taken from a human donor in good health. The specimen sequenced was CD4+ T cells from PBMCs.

This CDR3 reads CASGLVKNIQYF. The CDR3 DNA reads as TGTGCCAGTGGACTAGTCAAAAACATTCAGTACTTC. This sequence joins TRBV28 and TRBJ2-4; 7 nucleotides align to TRBD2. The germline gives CDR1 MDHEN, CDR2 SYDVKM. The CDR3 length is 12 residues. V shed 9 bases and J 3 bases; nucleotides not matched to a gene: 2. The complete variable domain, with remaining parts taken from reference TRBV28 and TRBJ2-4, reads DVKVTQSSRYLVKRTGEKVFLECVQDMDHENMFWYRQDPGLGLRLIYFSYDVKMKEKGDIPEGYSVSREKKERFSLILESASTNQTSMYLCASGLVKNIQYFGAGTRLSVL.